The table lists the clone carrying this T cell receptor beta chain with a count of one. Recruits, aged roughly 18 to 100 years, lived in some 25 US areas. This entry is derived from a study of blood T cell repertoires in COVID-19. Study summary: PBMCs, B-cell-depleted T cells, or T cells provided the cDNA or gDNA that made up the material.

The protocol was immunoSEQ multiplex PCR, while the TCRdb copy is restricted to in-frame clones and leaves out a portion. The data hold 200,000 to 250,000 clones, with roughly 80% observed a single time. The source material was PBMCs or T cells enriched from blood (not recorded which). The TCR originated in a woman aged 45-59 years who had been exposed to COVID-19.

The CDR3 coding sequence is TGTGCCACGCATCCCGGAGGAGGCAATCAGCCCCAGCATTTT. Its translation: CATHPGGGNQPQHF. The rearrangement uses TRBV24-1 and TRBJ1-5, with no clear D. There are 14 residues in the CDR3. Between the trimmed V and J ends, which lost 10 bases and 2 bases, there was a span of 14 bases. CDR1 and CDR2 (germline): KGHDR, SFDVKD.